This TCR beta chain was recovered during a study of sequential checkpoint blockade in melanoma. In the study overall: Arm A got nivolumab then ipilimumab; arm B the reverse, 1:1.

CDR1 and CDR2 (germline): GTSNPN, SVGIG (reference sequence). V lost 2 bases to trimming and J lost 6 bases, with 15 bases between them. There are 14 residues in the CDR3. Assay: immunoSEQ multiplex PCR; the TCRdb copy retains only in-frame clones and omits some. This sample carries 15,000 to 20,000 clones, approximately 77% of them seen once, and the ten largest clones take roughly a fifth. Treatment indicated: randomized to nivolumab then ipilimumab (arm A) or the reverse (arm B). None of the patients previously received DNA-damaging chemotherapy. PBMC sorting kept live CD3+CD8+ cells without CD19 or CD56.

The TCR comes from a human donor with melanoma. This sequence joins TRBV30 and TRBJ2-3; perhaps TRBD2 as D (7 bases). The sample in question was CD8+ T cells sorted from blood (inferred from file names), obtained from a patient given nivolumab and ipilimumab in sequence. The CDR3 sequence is CAWSRGRAADTQYF. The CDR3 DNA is TGTGCCTGGAGTAGGGGGAGGGCCGCGGATACGCAGTATTTT. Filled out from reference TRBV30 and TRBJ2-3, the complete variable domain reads SQTIHQWPATLVQPVGSPLSLECTVEGTSNPNLYWYRQAAGRGLQLLFYSVGIGQISSEVPQNLSASRPQDRQFILSSKKLLLSDSGFYLCAWSRGRAADTQYFGPGTRLTVL.